The clone carrying this T cell receptor beta chain has more than one count but fewer than ten. Through a sample-barcoded 5' primer and a J-beta primer mix, a second PCR was run for roughly 7 to 12 cycles. Each cDNA was tagged by a template-switch adaptor containing 12 random nucleotides. TCRdb processed the 5' RACE reads anew with MiXCR; each CDR3 protein has one entry. The table has around 710,000 distinct CDR3 sequences, roughly 41% seen once. These data belong to a study of blood T cells in healthy people across ages. Across the whole study: Every two T cells gave about one barcoded beta molecule via template switching.

Germline V lookup: CDR1 MDHEN, CDR2 SYDVKM. V was clipped by 2 bases and J by 7 bases, with 14 bases between them. The CDR3 is 14 amino acids. Each individual donor underwent a draw of roughly 10 milliliters of peripheral blood. The study isolated at least 6.5 million PBMCs from each sample. The sequence derives from a woman in her sixties or seventies in good health. The chain carries TRBV28 and TRBJ1-2; tentatively, D is TRBD1 (6 bases). Sequencing used blood. The CDR3 sequence is CASSLPTGAGGYTF. In DNA form, the CDR3 reads TGTGCCAGCAGTTTACCGACGGGGGCGGGTGGCTACACCTTC.